The rows below give T cell receptor beta chains drawn from one sample of a study of blood T cell repertoires in COVID-19. Assay: immunoSEQ multiplex PCR; the TCRdb copy retains only in-frame clones and omits some. This table has some 140,000 clones, 70% to 85% appearing once. The material sequenced was peripheral blood. The receptors stem from a man aged 55 to 70 with COVID-19, enrolled during active disease. The CDR3 runs from the conserved cysteine through the conserved F or W. Fields, in order: CDR3 length, V gene, J gene, clone size, D gene, CDR3 protein, CDR3 DNA. A D gene is named only where the DNA matches it firmly. Some rows have no size entry. The others give once, few or many, or a class for an expanded clone.

>13|TRBV12-3/TRBV12-4|TRBJ1-5|NA|NA
CASTLGSNQPQHF
TGTGCCAGCACCTTGGGCAGCAATCAGCCCCAGCATTTT
>15|TRBV7-2|TRBJ1-4|NA|NA
CASSPQTGSYEKLFF
TGTGCCAGCAGCCCACAAACCGGGAGTTACGAAAAACTGTTTTTT
>15|TRBV7-2|TRBJ1-5|NA|NA
CASSRAGGNNQPQHF
TGTGCCAGCAGCCGGGCGGGGGGTAACAATCAGCCCCAGCATTTT
>15|TRBV6-5|TRBJ1-5|once|NA
CASRPRGGGNQPQHF
TGTGCCAGCAGGCCCAGGGGTGGGGGCAATCAGCCCCAGCATTTT
>16|TRBV2|TRBJ2-3|NA|NA
CASSDEGSGPTDTQYF
TGTGCCAGCAGTGACGAGGGCAGTGGGCCCACAGATACGCAGTATTTT
>14|TRBV18|TRBJ1-6|few|TRBD1
CASSQETGLSPLHF
TGTGCCAGCTCACAAGAGACAGGGCTGTCACCCCTCCACTTT
>15|TRBV19|TRBJ1-1|NA|TRBD1
CASNPTGRMNTEAFF
TGTGCCAGTAATCCGACAGGGCGCATGAACACTGAAGCTTTCTTT
>16|TRBV3-1/TRBV3-2|TRBJ1-2|NA|NA
CASSQERGRTNYGYTF
TGTGCCAGCAGCCAAGAGAGAGGCAGAACGAACTATGGCTACACCTTC
>17|TRBV3-1/TRBV3-2|TRBJ1-3|NA|NA
CASSQPGHLSSGNTIYF
TGTGCCAGCAGCCAGCCGGGACACCTCTCCTCTGGAAACACCATATATTTT
>14|TRBV12-5|TRBJ1-1|NA|NA
CASGWGRGYTEAFF
TGTGCTAGTGGTTGGGGCCGGGGGTACACTGAAGCTTTCTTT
>15|TRBV28|TRBJ1-5|NA|NA
CASIRITGDNQPQHF
TGTGCCAGCATCAGAATCACAGGAGACAATCAGCCCCAGCATTTT
>15|TRBV5-1|TRBJ1-1|NA|NA
CASKPSGLDVTEAFF
TGCGCCAGCAAACCATCGGGGTTAGATGTCACTGAAGCTTTCTTT
>14|TRBV19|TRBJ1-2|NA|NA
CASSGTGANYGYTF
TGTGCCAGTAGCGGGACGGGAGCTAACTATGGCTACACCTTC
>14|TRBV29-1|TRBJ2-3|NA|TRBD2
CSVKTSGSTDTQYF
TGCAGCGTAAAGACTAGCGGGAGCACAGATACGCAGTATTTT
>15|TRBV6-5|TRBJ1-2|NA|TRBD1
CASRPLRDSFYGYTF
TGTGCCAGCAGACCCCTACGGGACAGCTTCTATGGCTACACCTTC
>13|TRBV5-1|TRBJ1-2|NA|NA
CASSLAGDYGYTF
TGCGCCAGCAGCTTGGCGGGGGACTATGGCTACACCTTC
>16|TRBV5-3|TRBJ2-5|NA|TRBD2
CARSYGTSGGGETQYF
TGTGCCAGAAGCTATGGGACTAGCGGGGGCGGAGAGACCCAGTACTTC
>16|TRBV28|TRBJ2-1|NA|TRBD2
CASRSTSGPTYNEQFF
TGTGCCAGCAGGTCGACTAGCGGGCCTACCTACAATGAGCAGTTCTTC
>16|TRBV27|TRBJ1-2|NA|TRBD1
CASSFNRDRGGYGYTF
TGTGCCAGCAGTTTCAACCGGGACAGGGGAGGCTATGGCTACACCTTC
>14|TRBV3-1/TRBV3-2|TRBJ1-2|once|NA
CASRPDTGPNGYTF
TGTGCCAGCAGGCCTGACACAGGTCCAAATGGCTACACCTTC
>14|TRBV6-2/TRBV6-3|TRBJ1-2|NA|TRBD1
CASSQAGTAYGYTF
TGTGCCAGCAGTCAAGCCGGGACAGCCTATGGCTACACCTTC
>12|TRBV5-4|TRBJ1-2|NA|NA
CASSDRFYGYTF
TGTGCCAGCAGCGACAGGTTCTATGGCTACACCTTC
>15|TRBV27|TRBJ1-3|NA|NA
CASSLQREGLSCVYF
TGTGCCAGCAGTTTACAGAGGGAGGGCCTCTCGTGTGTATATTTT
>14|TRBV7-2|TRBJ2-2|NA|TRBD1
CASSRGQGRGELFF
TGTGCCAGCAGCAGGGGACAGGGACGGGGGGAGCTGTTTTTT
>13|TRBV2|TRBJ1-1|NA|NA
CASRGQMNTEAFF
TGTGCCAGCCGAGGACAGATGAACACTGAAGCTTTCTTT
>13|TRBV18|TRBJ2-7|NA|NA
CASSPIPTGEQYF
TGTGCCAGCTCACCAATACCAACGGGCGAGCAGTACTTC
>13|TRBV6-2/TRBV6-3|TRBJ1-5|NA|NA
CASSYRGGQPQHF
TGTGCCAGCAGTTACCGGGGGGGCCAGCCCCAGCATTTT
>16|TRBV5-5|TRBJ2-7|NA|TRBD1
CASSLAGTGGPYEQYF
TGTGCCAGCAGCTTGGCAGGAACAGGGGGACCCTACGAGCAGTACTTC
>14|TRBV11-2|TRBJ1-4|NA|NA
CASSSQAGAEKLFF
TGTGCCAGCAGCTCCCAGGCCGGCGCTGAAAAACTGTTTTTT
>13|TRBV7-9|TRBJ2-1|NA|TRBD1
CASSLIGDRGPFF
TGTGCCAGCAGCTTAATAGGGGACAGGGGGCCGTTCTTC
>13|TRBV12-3/TRBV12-4|TRBJ1-5|NA|NA
CASSWASNQPQHF
TGTGCCAGCAGTTGGGCGAGCAATCAGCCCCAGCATTTT
>15|TRBV7-3|TRBJ2-7|NA|TRBD2
CASSLLASGLGEQYF
TGTGCCAGCAGCTTACTGGCTAGCGGGCTAGGGGAGCAGTACTTC
>16|TRBV6-2/TRBV6-3|TRBJ1-5|once|NA
CASSSLDSAGNQPQHF
TGTGCCAGCAGTTCACTCGACAGCGCAGGCAATCAGCCCCAGCATTTT
>14|TRBV24-1|TRBJ1-2|NA|TRBD1
CATSDPGTGAGYTF
TGTGCCACCAGTGACCCCGGGACAGGGGCCGGCTACACCTTC
>14|TRBV2|TRBJ1-5|NA|NA
CASSARQVNQPQHF
TGTGCCAGCAGTGCCAGACAGGTGAATCAGCCCCAGCATTTT
>13|TRBV7-2|TRBJ2-2|NA|NA
CASSLYSTGELFF
TGTGCCAGCAGCCTGTACTCCACCGGGGAGCTGTTTTTT
>14|TRBV6-5|TRBJ1-1|once|TRBD1
CASSRTGGNTEAFF
TGTGCCAGCAGTAGGACAGGGGGCAACACTGAAGCTTTCTTT
>10|TRBV20-1|TRBJ1-2|NA|NA
CSAQGDGYTF
TGCAGTGCCCAGGGCGATGGCTACACCTTC
>16|TRBV6-6|TRBJ2-1|NA|NA
CASSLLGLSIRNEQFF
TGTGCCAGCAGTCTATTGGGACTGAGTATTCGCAATGAGCAGTTCTTC
>16|TRBV15|TRBJ2-1|NA|TRBD2
CATSVGLAGRYNEQFF
TGTGCCACCTCCGTGGGGCTAGCGGGAAGGTACAATGAGCAGTTCTTC
>16|TRBV6-5|TRBJ2-3|NA|TRBD2
CASSYGTSGGSDTQYF
TGTGCCAGCAGTTACGGGACTAGCGGGGGGTCAGATACGCAGTATTTT
>16|TRBV5-6|TRBJ2-1|NA|TRBD2
CASSLKRLAGYNEQFF
TGTGCCAGCAGCTTGAAGAGGCTAGCGGGGTACAATGAGCAGTTCTTC
>17|TRBV7-9|TRBJ2-3|NA|TRBD2
CASSLGLAGGPVDTQYF
TGTGCCAGCAGCCTAGGACTAGCGGGGGGACCCGTTGATACGCAGTATTTT
>12|TRBV6-5|TRBJ2-7|NA|TRBD2
CASSEVAGGQYF
TGTGCCAGCAGCGAGGTGGCGGGAGGGCAGTACTTC